This paragraph reports one TCR beta chain. Random hexamers served to reverse transcribe roughly 0.5 to 1 ug RNA. TCR beta CDR3 was amplified by immunoSEQ multiplex PCR. This amplification extended across 54 Vbeta and 13 Jbeta segments. TCRdb re-called the immunoSEQ multiplex PCR reads through MiXCR, storing one row per CDR3 protein. The sample lists 210,000 or so distinct CDR3 sequences; 80% to 95% were seen once. Sequencing of TCR beta, carried out with a high-throughput approach, was applied to CD8+ and CD4+ T cells from the blood. The multiple sclerosis control group comprised treatment-naive patients with stable or active relapsing-remitting disease. It was negative isolation that provided the CD8+ and CD4+ T cells, whereas TEMRA cells were enriched by FACS. This record comes from a study of CD8 T cells in Susac syndrome. Trimming stripped 3 bases from V and 4 bases from J, with 12 bases between. The CDR3 is 14 residues long. From germline, CDR1 is SGHAT and CDR2 FQNNGV.

J is TRBJ1-1 and V is TRBV11-2; D unresolved. Sequencing was performed on CD8+ T cells from PBMCs. This clonotype was obtained from a human donor with multiple sclerosis. CDR3 in DNA: TGTGCCAGCAGCTTTCATAGTGGAACCACTGAAGCTTTCTTT. It yields the protein CASSFHSGTTEAFF.